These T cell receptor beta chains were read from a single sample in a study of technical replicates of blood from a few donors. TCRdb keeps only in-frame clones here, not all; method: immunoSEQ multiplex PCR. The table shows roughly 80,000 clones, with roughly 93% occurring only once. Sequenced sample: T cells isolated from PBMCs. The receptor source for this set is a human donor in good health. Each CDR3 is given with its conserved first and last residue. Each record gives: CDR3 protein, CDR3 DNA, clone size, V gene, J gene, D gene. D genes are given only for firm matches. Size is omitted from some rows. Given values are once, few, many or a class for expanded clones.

CASSLSSGRYYGYTF	TGTGCCAGCAGTTTATCGAGCGGACGGTACTATGGCTACACCTTC	NA	TRBV27	TRBJ1-2	NA
CASSVDGTAEETQYF	TGTGCCAGCAGCGTAGATGGGACAGCAGAAGAGACCCAGTACTTC	NA	TRBV9	TRBJ2-5	TRBD1
CTSSQAPGNEKLFF	TGCACCAGCAGCCAAGCTCCAGGGAATGAAAAACTGTTTTTT	NA	TRBV1	TRBJ1-4	NA
CASSQGGPNEKLFF	TGTGCCAGCAGTCAAGGGGGCCCTAATGAAAAACTGTTTTTT	once	TRBV28	TRBJ1-4	TRBD1
CASRTGAYEQYF	TGTGCCAGCAGAACAGGGGCCTACGAGCAGTACTTC	NA	TRBV6-5	TRBJ2-7	TRBD1
CASRQPGQGYEQYF	TGCGCCAGCAGACAGCCGGGACAAGGCTACGAGCAGTACTTC	NA	TRBV5-1	TRBJ2-7	NA
CASSKTAYEQYF	TGTGCCAGCAGTAAGACAGCTTACGAGCAGTACTTC	NA	TRBV2	TRBJ2-7	NA
CASSPAAREYNEQFF	TGTGCCAGCTCACCTGCGGCCCGGGAGTACAATGAGCAGTTCTTC	NA	TRBV18	TRBJ2-1	NA
CASSSSGRAGTDTQYF	TGTGCCAGCAGCTCTAGCGGGAGGGCCGGCACAGATACGCAGTATTTT	NA	TRBV5-4	TRBJ2-3	TRBD2
CASSLQGAEDEQYF	TGCGCCAGCAGCTTACAGGGGGCTGAAGACGAGCAGTACTTC	NA	TRBV4-1	TRBJ2-7	TRBD1
CASETGPRSGANVLTF	TGCGCCAGTGAGACAGGACCCCGCTCCGGGGCCAACGTCCTGACTTTC	once	TRBV5-1	TRBJ2-6	NA
CASSDGASGTYEQYF	TGCGCCAGCAGCGACGGGGCTAGCGGGACCTACGAGCAGTACTTC	few	TRBV10-1	TRBJ2-7	TRBD2
CASSQDKTGLDIQYF	TGTGCCAGCAGCCAAGATAAAACGGGGTTGGACATTCAGTACTTC	NA	TRBV4-2	TRBJ2-4	NA
CAWSERMTDTEAFF	TGTGCCTGGAGTGAACGGATGACAGACACTGAAGCTTTCTTT	NA	TRBV30	TRBJ1-1	NA
CASSQARADEQYF	TGTGCCAGCAGCCAAGCGCGTGCCGACGAGCAGTACTTC	NA	TRBV14	TRBJ2-7	NA
CASSFSRNTEAFF	TGTGCCAGCAGCTTCTCTAGGAACACTGAAGCTTTCTTT	NA	TRBV5-4	TRBJ1-1	NA
CATRGGREGRHEQYF	TGTGCCACACGCGGAGGGCGGGAGGGTCGCCACGAGCAGTACTTC	NA	TRBV27	TRBJ2-7	TRBD2
CAISESGSGETQYF	TGTGCCATCAGTGAGTCAGGGTCGGGGGAGACCCAGTACTTC	NA	TRBV10-3	TRBJ2-5	NA
CASSLRTSGYNEQFF	TGTGCCAGCAGCCTTAGGACTAGCGGTTACAATGAGCAGTTCTTC	NA	TRBV11-2	TRBJ2-1	TRBD2